This T cell receptor (beta chain) was sequenced in a study of blood T cell repertoires in COVID-19 (dated by TCRdb to 2020 to 2021). About the investigation overall: Samples covering the acute and convalescent phases of COVID-19 were provided by collaborators in the United States, Italy and Spain. The samples were drawn from two sources: the first 160 participants of the ongoing ImmuneRACE study, and approximately 1,300 subjects contributed by 6 global collaborators. The repertoires were released in a freely available public database meant as a resource for research on the immune response to SARS-CoV-2. The sample metadata nearly always contained a de-identified subject ID, COVID-19 status, age in years and sex. HLA class I and class II types, where available, came from metadata supplied by the sample provider rather than from assay-based typing. The dataset comprised deeply sampled blood TCRbeta repertoires from subjects exposed to, actively infected with, or recovered from COVID-19. The material from the prospective study consisted of cDNA or gDNA derived from T cells, B-cell-depleted T cells, or PBMCs.

TCRbeta CDR3 regions were amplified from genomic DNA using the immunoSEQ Assay, a bias-controlled multiplex PCR. Regarding the original processing steps: The number of nucleated cells in each sample was estimated from the amplification of reference gene primers within the assay. To quantify the absolute abundance of each unique TCRbeta CDR3 rearrangement, sequence reads were collapsed and filtered. For each sample, productive Simpson clonality was calculated by taking the square root of Simpson's diversity index across productive rearrangements. The clones in this table, taken by TCRdb from immuneACCESS, are in-frame only. Not every clone is retained; where verified, under half of the shortfall comes from an unresolved V gene, and the cause of the rest is unknown. D and trimming come from the DNA, and the V and J calls and clone size come from that table. Here the sample has some 250,000 clones; around 90% occur a single time. The top ten hold 6% to 9% of the sample.

Study-level results and caveats: The amount of clinical and demographic metadata varied by source and participant and was provided uncurated.

The germline V gene provides CDR1 SGHVS and CDR2 FNYEAQ. The junction shows trimming of 5 bases on V and 4 bases on J, and the gene matches do not reach 10 bases of it. From the cysteine through the phenylalanine, the CDR3 covers 16 amino acids. Here the CDR3 DNA is all that survives: 48 bases in frame from base 1. Samples from volunteer blood donors who had recovered from COVID-19 were contributed by a second Seattle source. Whole blood was collected in K2EDTA tubes by collaborating institutions according to the institutions' own protocols. For TCRbeta analysis, collaborators shipped samples as frozen whole blood, isolated PBMCs, or DNA extracted from either of those sample types. Comment on this clone: The antigen this receptor binds is unknown. Base quality data are lacking; no much larger clone is found one base away.

Recombination connected TRBV7-6 to TRBJ2-2, with TRBD1 identical over 7 junction bases. The sequence was collected from a man between 60 and 70 years old who had recovered from COVID-19. Specimen: peripheral blood. The DNA reads as follows: TGTGCCAGCAGCGAAAGACAGGGAAGCCGCACCGGGGAGCTGTTTTTT. The encoded protein is CASSERQGSRTGELFF.